This is a list of T cell receptor beta chains from one sample in a study of T cell responses to AZD1222 COVID-19 vaccine. Sequenced by immunoSEQ multiplex PCR; TCRdb stores in-frame clones only, minus some. The table lists 150,000 to 200,000 clones, 88% of them singletons. The sequences come from peripheral blood, collected 28 days after the second AZD1222 dose. The origin of the receptors is an adult who received the AZD1222 COVID-19 vaccine. Both conserved end residues are part of each CDR3. The order of the fields is D gene, J gene, clone size, V gene, CDR3 protein, CDR3 DNA. The D gene is left open where the match is weak. Rows give clone size only sometimes, using once, few, many, or a class for an expanded clone.

D gene: TRBD2; J gene: TRBJ2-1; clone size: .; V gene: TRBV2; CDR3 protein: CASTPDEGQRGGEEQFF; CDR3 DNA: TGTGCCAGCACCCCTGATGAGGGCCAGCGGGGGGGTGAGGAGCAGTTCTTC
D gene: TRBD1; J gene: TRBJ2-2; clone size: .; V gene: TRBV5-5; CDR3 protein: CASSWGTEPGELFF; CDR3 DNA: TGTGCCAGCAGCTGGGGGACAGAACCCGGGGAGCTGTTTTTT
D gene: TRBD2; J gene: TRBJ2-5; clone size: .; V gene: TRBV11-2; CDR3 protein: CASSLGSGGVTQETQYF; CDR3 DNA: TGTGCCAGCAGCTTGGGTAGCGGGGGGGTTACCCAAGAGACCCAGTACTTC
D gene: .; J gene: TRBJ1-6; clone size: .; V gene: TRBV5-1; CDR3 protein: CASSLQDGPSYNSPLHF; CDR3 DNA: TGCGCCAGCAGCTTGCAGGACGGTCCCTCCTATAATTCACCCCTCCACTTT
D gene: TRBD2; J gene: TRBJ2-5; clone size: once; V gene: TRBV7-2; CDR3 protein: CASSLDAGGQYF; CDR3 DNA: TGTGCCAGCAGCTTAGACGCGGGGGGGCAGTACTTC
D gene: .; J gene: TRBJ1-4; clone size: .; V gene: TRBV3-1/TRBV3-2; CDR3 protein: CASSQVSGGDFWEKLFF; CDR3 DNA: TGTGCCAGCAGCCAAGTCTCTGGGGGCGACTTTTGGGAAAAACTGTTTTTT
D gene: .; J gene: TRBJ1-4; clone size: .; V gene: TRBV5-6; CDR3 protein: CASSLSAEGSEKLFF; CDR3 DNA: TGTGCCAGCAGCTTGAGCGCCGAAGGATCTGAAAAACTGTTTTTT
D gene: .; J gene: TRBJ2-1; clone size: .; V gene: TRBV4-3; CDR3 protein: CASSQETGSEQFF; CDR3 DNA: TGCGCCAGCAGCCAAGAGACAGGCAGTGAGCAGTTCTTC
D gene: TRBD1; J gene: TRBJ1-6; clone size: .; V gene: TRBV6-5; CDR3 protein: CASKRGDRVNSPLHF; CDR3 DNA: TGTGCCAGCAAAAGGGGGGACAGGGTTAATTCACCCCTCCACTTT
D gene: TRBD1; J gene: TRBJ1-1; clone size: .; V gene: TRBV5-8; CDR3 protein: CASRQGLWGMNTEAFF; CDR3 DNA: TGTGCCAGCAGACAGGGGCTTTGGGGCATGAACACTGAAGCTTTCTTT
D gene: .; J gene: TRBJ1-5; clone size: .; V gene: TRBV28; CDR3 protein: CASSLAGSNQPQHF; CDR3 DNA: TGTGCCAGCAGTTTAGCGGGGAGCAATCAGCCCCAGCATTTT
D gene: TRBD1; J gene: TRBJ2-1; clone size: .; V gene: TRBV5-1; CDR3 protein: CASSSRTGPNDEQFF; CDR3 DNA: TGCGCCAGCAGCTCTAGGACAGGACCTAACGATGAGCAGTTCTTC
D gene: TRBD1; J gene: TRBJ1-6; clone size: .; V gene: TRBV4-3; CDR3 protein: CASSQDPRGGNSPLHF; CDR3 DNA: TGCGCCAGCAGCCAAGATCCCAGGGGGGGGAATTCACCCCTCCACTTT
D gene: .; J gene: TRBJ1-3; clone size: .; V gene: TRBV19; CDR3 protein: CASSLQGTSDTIYF; CDR3 DNA: TGTGCCAGTAGTCTTCAGGGGACTTCGGACACCATATATTTT
D gene: .; J gene: TRBJ1-1; clone size: .; V gene: TRBV6-5; CDR3 protein: CASVLNTEAFF; CDR3 DNA: TGTGCCAGCGTTTTGAACACTGAAGCTTTCTTT
D gene: TRBD1; J gene: TRBJ1-5; clone size: .; V gene: TRBV28; CDR3 protein: CASSPKRDRVIVAKKPQHF; CDR3 DNA: TGTGCCAGCAGTCCGAAGAGGGACAGGGTAATAGTGGCAAAGAAGCCCCAGCATTTT
D gene: .; J gene: TRBJ2-7; clone size: .; V gene: TRBV14; CDR3 protein: CASSQEEGMVNYEQYF; CDR3 DNA: TGTGCCAGCAGCCAAGAGGAGGGGATGGTTAACTACGAGCAGTACTTC
D gene: .; J gene: TRBJ2-5; clone size: .; V gene: TRBV3-1/TRBV3-2; CDR3 protein: CASRPRTTQETQYF; CDR3 DNA: TGTGCCAGCAGACCAAGGACAACTCAAGAGACCCAGTACTTC
D gene: .; J gene: TRBJ1-5; clone size: .; V gene: TRBV20-1; CDR3 protein: CSASRGNQPQHF; CDR3 DNA: TGCAGTGCTAGTAGGGGAAATCAGCCCCAGCATTTT
D gene: .; J gene: TRBJ2-3; clone size: .; V gene: TRBV7-2; CDR3 protein: CASSLNSAYTDTQYF; CDR3 DNA: TGTGCCAGCAGTCTCAATAGTGCCTACACAGATACGCAGTATTTT
D gene: .; J gene: TRBJ2-5; clone size: .; V gene: TRBV27; CDR3 protein: CASSLLIPSGVSQETQYF; CDR3 DNA: TGTGCCAGCAGTTTACTCATCCCCTCAGGCGTCAGCCAAGAGACCCAGTACTTC
D gene: .; J gene: TRBJ2-5; clone size: .; V gene: TRBV10-3; CDR3 protein: CAISRQLETQYF; CDR3 DNA: TGTGCCATCAGCCGACAGTTAGAGACCCAGTACTTC
D gene: TRBD2; J gene: TRBJ2-3; clone size: .; V gene: TRBV6-2/TRBV6-3; CDR3 protein: CASSPRGARLDTQYF; CDR3 DNA: TGTGCCAGCAGTCCGCGGGGGGCGCGTTTGGATACGCAGTATTTT
D gene: .; J gene: TRBJ2-2; clone size: .; V gene: TRBV7-9; CDR3 protein: CASSLARGGQNTGELFF; CDR3 DNA: TGTGCCAGCAGCTTAGCGCGCGGGGGCCAGAACACCGGGGAGCTGTTTTTT
D gene: .; J gene: TRBJ1-3; clone size: .; V gene: TRBV5-1; CDR3 protein: CASSSRSPAGNTIYF; CDR3 DNA: TGCGCCAGCAGCTCCCGGTCCCCGGCTGGAAACACCATATATTTT
D gene: TRBD1; J gene: TRBJ2-2; clone size: many; V gene: TRBV25-1; CDR3 protein: CASSEDRDTGELFF; CDR3 DNA: TGTGCCAGCAGTGAGGACAGGGACACCGGGGAGCTGTTTTTT
D gene: .; J gene: TRBJ2-3; clone size: once; V gene: TRBV2; CDR3 protein: CASSAGQGSTDTQYF; CDR3 DNA: TGTGCCAGCAGTGCTGGTCAGGGAAGCACAGATACGCAGTATTTT
D gene: .; J gene: TRBJ1-2; clone size: few; V gene: TRBV30; CDR3 protein: CAWRRPDSGGYTF; CDR3 DNA: TGTGCCTGGAGGAGACCTGATTCGGGTGGCTACACCTTC
D gene: .; J gene: TRBJ1-1; clone size: .; V gene: TRBV14; CDR3 protein: CASSQSLLRQNTEAFF; CDR3 DNA: TGTGCCAGCAGCCAAAGTTTATTACGGCAGAACACTGAAGCTTTCTTT
D gene: TRBD2; J gene: TRBJ2-7; clone size: .; V gene: TRBV3-1/TRBV3-2; CDR3 protein: CASSQDPGLAGPYEQYF; CDR3 DNA: TGTGCCAGCAGCCAAGATCCGGGGCTAGCGGGGCCCTACGAGCAGTACTTC
D gene: .; J gene: TRBJ2-1; clone size: .; V gene: TRBV24-1; CDR3 protein: CATSDGGATYNEQFF; CDR3 DNA: TGTGCCACCAGTGATGGGGGGGCAACGTACAATGAGCAGTTCTTC
D gene: .; J gene: TRBJ1-6; clone size: .; V gene: TRBV14; CDR3 protein: CASSQASPLYSPLHF; CDR3 DNA: TGTGCCAGCAGCCAAGCGTCCCCCCTGTATTCACCCCTCCACTTT
D gene: .; J gene: TRBJ2-1; clone size: .; V gene: TRBV6-6; CDR3 protein: CASSYVDEQFF; CDR3 DNA: TGTGCCAGCAGTTACGTCGATGAGCAGTTCTTC
D gene: TRBD1; J gene: TRBJ1-5; clone size: .; V gene: TRBV28; CDR3 protein: CASSPPDRVRSNQPQHF; CDR3 DNA: TGTGCCAGCAGTCCCCCCGACAGGGTTCGGAGCAATCAGCCCCAGCATTTT
D gene: TRBD2; J gene: TRBJ2-5; clone size: .; V gene: TRBV9; CDR3 protein: CASSGGTSGGGDQETQYF; CDR3 DNA: TGTGCCAGCAGCGGCGGGACTAGCGGGGGTGGGGACCAAGAGACCCAGTACTTC
D gene: .; J gene: TRBJ2-2; clone size: .; V gene: TRBV5-4; CDR3 protein: CASSLWATGELFF; CDR3 DNA: TGTGCCAGCAGCTTGTGGGCCACCGGGGAGCTGTTTTTT
D gene: TRBD2; J gene: TRBJ2-7; clone size: few; V gene: TRBV3-1/TRBV3-2; CDR3 protein: CASSQDPSGGYEQYF; CDR3 DNA: TGTGCCAGCAGCCAAGACCCTAGCGGGGGCTACGAGCAGTACTTC
D gene: .; J gene: TRBJ1-3; clone size: .; V gene: TRBV7-3; CDR3 protein: CASSFSAGNTIYF; CDR3 DNA: TGTGCCAGCAGCTTCAGTGCTGGAAACACCATATATTTT
D gene: .; J gene: TRBJ2-1; clone size: .; V gene: TRBV5-1; CDR3 protein: CASIPTLSSYNEQFF; CDR3 DNA: TGCGCCAGCATACCGACACTGAGCTCCTACAATGAGCAGTTCTTC
D gene: TRBD1; J gene: TRBJ1-6; clone size: once; V gene: TRBV4-2; CDR3 protein: CASSQGEGARNSPLHF; CDR3 DNA: TGTGCCAGCAGCCAAGGGGAGGGGGCGCGTAATTCACCCCTCCACTTT
D gene: .; J gene: TRBJ2-5; clone size: .; V gene: TRBV30; CDR3 protein: CAWSVAGGNQETQYF; CDR3 DNA: TGTGCCTGGAGTGTAGCTGGAGGGAACCAAGAGACCCAGTACTTC
D gene: TRBD2; J gene: TRBJ2-3; clone size: .; V gene: TRBV10-1; CDR3 protein: CASSEKGLAGTDTQYF; CDR3 DNA: TGCGCCAGCAGTGAAAAGGGACTAGCGGGGACAGATACGCAGTATTTT